What follows are 8 T cell receptor beta chains derived from one specimen sequenced in a study of CD8+ T cells in alopecia areata. The authors extracted RNA and reverse transcribed it into cDNA as the sequencing template. Measured with immunoSEQ multiplex PCR; TCRdb has only the in-frame clones, and not every one. The sample consists of about 150,000 clones, 50% to 65% of them appearing once. The starting material was CD8+ T cells sorted from blood, obtained at week 0. These receptors were taken from a human donor with alopecia areata.

This chain joins TRBV14 and TRBJ2-7; D is possibly TRBD1 or TRBD2 (5 bases each). Germline V gene data show CDR1 as SGHDN and CDR2 as FVKESK. CDR3 length: 14 amino acids. V was clipped by 3 bases and J by 1 base, with 10 bases between them. CDR3 residues: CASSHRDPSYEQYF. CDR3 DNA: TGTGCCAGCAGCCACCGGGACCCTTCCTACGAGCAGTACTTC.

The chain uses TRBV5-1 and TRBJ1-1; D may be TRBD1 (6 bases). This CDR3 is built from 15 residues. V was cut by 4 bases and J by 1 base, with 14 bases left in between. CDR1 is SGHRS and CDR2 is YFSETQ in the germline V gene. CDR3 residues: CASSQLGQPNTEAFF. The CDR3 region has the DNA TGCGCCAGCAGCCAATTAGGACAGCCGAACACTGAAGCTTTCTTT.

The chain carries TRBV4-1 and TRBJ2-6; tentatively, D is TRBD2 (7 bases). Germline CDR1 is MGHRA and CDR2 is YSYEKL. V was pared by 4 bases and J by 2 bases, with 24 bases between. The CDR3 extends over 20 amino acids. The CDR3 spells CASSPGGVHEDSTGANVLTF. CDR3 DNA: TGCGCCAGCAGCCCGGGGGGCGTGCATGAGGATTCAACTGGGGCCAACGTCCTGACTTTC.

The CDR3 loop reads CASSSAGTGYNEQFF. CDR3 DNA: TGTGCCAGCAGCTCTGCCGGGACAGGCTACAATGAGCAGTTCTTC. J is TRBJ2-1 and V is TRBV7-8; the match to TRBD1 covers 8 bases. Germline V gene sequence: CDR1 SGHVS, CDR2 FQNEAQ. After removal of 4 bases from V and 3 bases from J, the junction contained 5 bases not matched to a gene. The CDR3 sequence is 15 residues long.

The chain links TRBV7-2 to TRBJ2-3; no clear D. V lost 2 bases to trimming and J lost 1 base, with 7 bases between them. The CDR3 length is 14 residues. Germline V CDR1 and CDR2: SGHTA, FQGNSA. The CDR3, as DNA: TGTGCCAGCAGCTTATATCCTCGCACAGATACGCAGTATTTT. Its translation is CASSLYPRTDTQYF.

The chain uses TRBV29-1 and TRBJ2-3, with D possibly being TRBD1 or TRBD2 (5 bases each). The CDR3 extends over 12 amino acids. Germline V gives CDR1 SQVTM, CDR2 ANQGSEA. V lost 5 bases and J 1 base, leaving 7 bases between the germline ends. The CDR3, as DNA: TGCAGCGTTTTGGGGGGCACAGATACGCAGTATTTT. Translating gives CSVLGGTDTQYF.

The chain has TRBV5-4 and TRBJ2-1; D is uncertain. The germline V gene encodes CDR1 SGHNT and CDR2 YYREEE (reference sequence). The CDR3 length is 12 residues. Trimming stripped 5 bases from V and 3 bases from J, with 6 bases between. The CDR3 coding sequence is TGTGCCAGCAGTCATAACTACAATGAGCAGTTCTTC. Its protein is CASSHNYNEQFF.

This clone was observed a handful of times. This rearrangement joins TRBV30 to TRBJ1-1, with a tentative D call TRBD1 (5 bases). The V end was cut by 0 bases, the J end by 5 bases, with 13 bases between. This CDR3 has 14 residues. CDR1 and CDR2 from the germline V gene are GTSNPN and SVGIG (reference sequence). The CDR3 DNA sequence: TGTGCCTGGAGTGTAGGGGACTTCGGGACTGAAGCTTTCTTT. Its protein product is CAWSVGDFGTEAFF.